The entry below gives a single T cell receptor (beta chain) sequence along with its context. This CDR3 is built from 13 residues. CDR1 is SGHRS and CDR2 is YFSETQ in the germline V gene. V shed 1 base and J shed 4 bases, with 7 bases lying between them. Each hyperthyroidism patient was newly diagnosed, with under 2 months' duration, and aged 18 to 65. Other autoimmune diseases, uncontrolled infections, pregnancy and lactation each led to patient exclusion. This entry is derived from a study of Graves' ophthalmopathy and Graves' hyperthyroidism. Amplification of TCR beta CDR3 regions used RNA transcripts. The first-round RT-PCR employed HTBI primers together with the Qiagen OneStep RT-PCR kit. A multiplex PCR was then performed as the second round. TCRdb processed the multiplex PCR reads anew with MiXCR; each CDR3 protein has one entry. The sample carries around 1.1 million distinct CDR3 sequences, 35% to 40% recorded once.

This sequence joins TRBV5-1 and TRBJ2-3; D call uncertain. The sample taken for sequencing was peripheral blood or thyroid tissue (not recorded which). The clonotype comes from an adult man with Graves' hyperthyroidism. CDR3 bases: TGCGCCAGCAGCTTGATGCGTTCAGATACGCAGTATTTT. Translating gives CASSLMRSDTQYF.